This T cell receptor (beta chain) was documented in a study of CD8+ T cells in alopecia areata. Study-wide results and caveats: An increase in clonality over normal scalp was evident in lesional scalp, especially alopecia totalis/universalis.

Indicated treatment: oral pan-JAK inhibitor, 5-10 mg twice daily. Isolated RNA was reverse transcribed into cDNA used as the sequencing template. Libraries were prepared by immunoSEQ multiplex PCR; TCRdb keeps only in-frame clonotypes and omits some of them. The table has about 120,000 clones, 53% seen once. Notes on this clone: Its antigen remains unknown.

Sequences were derived from CD4+ T cells sorted from blood, sampled at week 4, from a patient treated with tofacitinib. The clonotype originates from a human donor with alopecia areata.

The CDR3, as DNA: TGCAGTGTAGCGACAGGGGACGGTAATTCACCCCTCCACTTT. Its translation: CSVATGDGNSPLHF. J is TRBJ1-6 and V is TRBV29-1; 8 bases map to TRBD1. Germline V lookup: CDR1 SQVTM, CDR2 ANQGSEA. The CDR3 runs 14 residues.